These T cell receptor beta chains were read from a single sample in a study of cytomegalovirus exposure and HLA in healthy donors. Only in-frame clones appear in the TCRdb table, and some are missing; sequencing was by immunoSEQ multiplex PCR. The table lists 110,000 or so clones, approximately 80% of them singletons. Sequences were obtained from PBMCs. All receptors come from a man aged 30-40 years in good health and CMV-seronegative. The CDR3 runs from the conserved cysteine through the conserved F or W.

V	J	CDR3
TRBV4-1	TRBJ2-7	CASSQSTSGGTYEQYF
TRBV4-1	TRBJ2-1	CASSHHGLAGVGDYNEQFF
TRBV18	TRBJ1-6	CASSPVTGVGSPLHF
TRBV2	TRBJ1-3	CASIGVAGNTIYF
TRBV19	TRBJ2-7	CASSSAYEQYF
TRBV7-2	TRBJ2-3	CASSQSGGSWGTDTQYF
TRBV11-3	TRBJ1-1	CASSFSQNTEAFF
TRBV7-6	TRBJ2-3	CASSLPPSSGGGRDTQYF
TRBV15	TRBJ2-4	CATSRDGASVKNIQYF
TRBV19	TRBJ1-5	CASSAGTGGFQPQHF
TRBV6-4	TRBJ2-1	CASRLAGEEYNEQFF
TRBV28	TRBJ1-2	CASRRQGGNGYTF
TRBV5-6	TRBJ2-7	CASSLGGKSYEQYF
TRBV27	TRBJ2-7	CASSFSRGHEQYF
TRBV7-9	TRBJ2-7	CASSWTGVGTSDSYEQYF
TRBV9	TRBJ2-1	CASSAAGLAGAEQFF
TRBV19	TRBJ1-6	CASRGQGAYNSPLHF
TRBV7-2	TRBJ1-3	CASSLDRGEGNTIYF
TRBV7-8	TRBJ2-1	CASSLVRVYEQFF
TRBV4-3	TRBJ2-1	CASSQEEGQPNEQFF
TRBV9	TRBJ2-7	CASSVDPSGRAYEQYF
TRBV19	TRBJ1-1	CASSSQWARQGNTEAFF